Each of the 16 T cell receptor beta chains below was sequenced from the same sample in a study of low-dose radiotherapy and immunotherapy resistance in tumors (dated by TCRdb to 2021 to 2024). Sequenced on an Illumina HiSeq 2500. To make first-strand cDNA, Superscript III was used along with a set of TRAV- and TRBV-specific primers so that both the TCRalpha and TCRbeta chains were covered. TCRs were amplified with Phusion for roughly 20 PCR cycles using a constant-region primer together with the adapter attached to the V primers. TCRdb cleaned the public reads at Q25 with fastp, built clones with MiXCR and kept in-frame beta chains. Every entry covers one CDR3 protein and lists the most common genes and DNA from its rows. Recorded for this sample are 60,000 or so distinct CDR3 sequences; about 23% of them occurred a single time. The ten largest clones capture 6.5% to 7% of the sample. In the paper's terms, the time point label means: after trial treatment. In light of the paper, this sample's treatment or condition label describes: LDRT plus nivolumab, ipilimumab, low-dose cyclophosphamide and aspirin (RACIN trial).

Source: PBMCs, taken after low-dose radiotherapy plus immunotherapy. The source is a male donor with prostate cancer.

This clonotype showed up just a few times. The rearrangement links TRBV5-4 to TRBJ2-7, with 8 nucleotides matching TRBD2. Per germline, CDR1 SGHNT and CDR2 YYREEE (reference sequence). Trimming cost V 4 bases and J 5 bases; bases outside gene matches: 11. The CDR3 covers 15 residues. CDR3 nucleotide sequence: TGTGCCAGCAGCCCGGGGGGGGCGGCCCAGAACGAGCAGTACTTC. Translation gives CASSPGGAAQNEQYF.

The V call is TRBV28, the J call TRBJ1-2, with TRBD1 matching 11 bases. Trimming at V came to 5 bases and at J to 7 bases, leaving 15 bases not matched to a gene. The CDR3 is 17 amino acids. Germline loops: CDR1 MDHEN, CDR2 SYDVKM. CDR3 in amino acids: CASSQTHRGTGGAGYTF. The CDR3, as DNA: TGTGCCAGCAGTCAAACTCACAGGGGGACAGGGGGGGCTGGCTACACCTTC.

There are many counts of this clonotype. The chain uses TRBV14 and TRBJ1-6; TRBD1 aligns across 7 bases. The germline CDR1 and CDR2 sequences are SGHDN and FVKESK. The CDR3 has 14 residues. V dropped 4 bases and J dropped 10; count of bases not matched to a gene: 7. Here the CDR3 DNA reads TGTGCCAGCAGCCGCCGACAGGGTGGGTCACCCCTCCACTTT. Its protein product is CASSRRQGGSPLHF.

There are many counts of this clonotype. The chain uses TRBV20-1 and TRBJ1-4; D unclear. Germline V gives CDR1 DFQATT, CDR2 SNEGSKA (reference sequence). V gave up 2 bases and J gave up 10 bases, with 11 bases separating them. The CDR3 loop spans 12 amino acids. The CDR3 region is CSARIELGKLFF. CDR3 bases: TGCAGTGCTAGAATAGAGCTCGGAAAACTGTTTTTT.

This clonotype was detected ten times or more. The genes are TRBV7-3 and TRBJ2-1; 8 bases align to TRBD1. The CDR3 spans 15 residues. Unmatched junction bases numbered 5, after V lost 1 base and J lost 6 bases. The germline V gene has CDR1 SGHTA and CDR2 FQGTGA. DNA for the CDR3: TGTGCCAGCAGCTTAAACAGGGGGACATCCAATGAGCAGTTCTTC. Protein product: CASSLNRGTSNEQFF.

This clonotype occurred many times. The chain couples TRBV7-3 to TRBJ2-7; D perhaps matches TRBD2 (5 bases). CDR1 is SGHTA, CDR2 FQGTGA, per germline. This CDR3 contains 14 residues. The V end was cut by 2 bases, the J end by 5 bases, with 13 bases between. The CDR3: CASSLHGSLNEQYF. CDR3 nucleotide sequence: TGTGCCAGCAGCTTACATGGGAGTTTAAACGAGCAGTACTTC.

This clonotype was picked up many times. The chain carries TRBV3-1 and TRBJ2-1, with 12 nucleotides matching TRBD2. The CDR3 has 15 amino acids. The V segment lost 2 bases and the J segment 8 bases; nucleotides outside the gene matches: 4. Germline V CDR1 and CDR2: LGHDT, YNNKEL (reference sequence). The CDR3 here is CASSQRTSGIDEQFF. In DNA form, the CDR3 reads TGTGCCAGCAGCCAAAGGACTAGCGGGATCGATGAGCAGTTCTTC.

The gene calls are TRBV11-3 and TRBJ2-3, with TRBD2 matching 11 bases. J was trimmed by 2 bases and V by 4 bases; bases with no gene match: 14. The germline gives CDR1 SGHNT, CDR2 YENEEA. The CDR3 is 19 residues long. The CDR3 DNA sequence: TGTGCCAGCAGCTACAGAGACGGCTCGGGACTAGCGGACACAGATACGCAGTATTTT. Protein: CASSYRDGSGLADTDTQYF.

In its sample, this clonotype was seen many times. The chain couples TRBV6-8 to TRBJ2-7; 7 nucleotides line up with TRBD1. The V segment lost 5 bases and the J segment 2 bases; nucleotides outside the gene matches: 6. Germline V CDR1 and CDR2: MNHGY, SAAAGT. This CDR3 contains 14 residues. CDR3 coding DNA: TGTGCCAGCAGTCCGACAGGGACCCCCTACGAGCAGTACTTC. The encoded protein is CASSPTGTPYEQYF.

This clonotype was counted ten times or more. The CDR3 sequence is CASRPTGTDTQYF. The CDR3 DNA follows: TGTGCCAGTAGACCTACAGGGACAGATACGCAGTATTTT. The J gene is TRBJ2-3, the V gene TRBV19; perhaps TRBD1 as D (6 bases). The CDR3 loop spans 13 amino acids. The germline V and J ends were trimmed by 6 bases and 3 bases, with 10 bases remaining between them. Germline CDR1 reads LNHDA; CDR2 reads SQIVND (reference sequence).

This clonotype was seen ten or more times. V usage is TRBV21-1 and J usage is TRBJ2-3; the table calls TRBD2, which could not be checked here. TRBV21-1 is recorded as a pseudogene. This CDR3 contains 15 residues. The CDR3 loop is CASTLTNTGTDTQYF. The CDR3, as DNA: TGTGCCAGCACTCTGACTAATACGGGCACAGATACGCAGTATTTT.

This clonotype was observed many times. V gene TRBV6-6 combines with J gene TRBJ1-2; TRBD1 is a possible D gene (5 bases). From germline, CDR1 is MNHNY and CDR2 SVGAGI (reference sequence). V was cut by 6 bases and J by 4 bases, with 12 bases left in between. This CDR3 comprises 13 residues. In DNA, the CDR3 is TGTGCCAGCAGCCCGACAGAGCTCTATGGCTACACCTTC. It translates to CASSPTELYGYTF.

This clonotype was found many times. This chain connects TRBV13 to TRBJ1-1, with a tentative D call TRBD1 (6 bases). This CDR3 is 16 amino acids long. Germline values: CDR1 PRHDT, CDR2 FYEKMQ (reference sequence). V was clipped by 5 bases and J by 4 bases, with 20 bases between them. The CDR3 loop reads CASSRTLQGRGTEAFF. The DNA of the CDR3 is TGTGCCAGCAGCCGGACCCTACAGGGTCGGGGCACTGAAGCTTTCTTT.

This clonotype was counted many times. This sequence joins TRBV20-1 and TRBJ2-7; 9 bases are shared with TRBD1. The length of the CDR3 is 13 residues. Germline CDR1 and CDR2: DFQATT and SNEGSKA (reference sequence). V lost 6 bases and J lost 6; bases outside the gene matches: 9. The CDR3 nucleotides read TGCAGTGCATCGGACAGGGGATGGCGCGAGCAGTACTTC. Translating gives CSASDRGWREQYF.

This chain joins TRBV4-2 and TRBJ2-2, with D uncertain. The V gene's germline CDR1 is LGHNA and CDR2 YNFKEQ. This CDR3 has 16 amino acids. Trimming cost V 4 bases and J 8 bases, with 20 bases left between them. CDR3 protein: CASSRSQAPSVGELFF. In DNA, the CDR3 is TGTGCCAGCAGCCGGAGCCAAGCACCCTCGGTAGGGGAGCTGTTTTTT.

The CDR3 DNA is TGTGCCAGCAGCCCGGGGACAGCGTTCTATGGCTACACCTTC. Translated: CASSPGTAFYGYTF. The rearrangement links TRBV12-3 or TRBV12-4 to TRBJ1-2, with 7 bases that match TRBD1. V was clipped by 6 bases and J by 4 bases; unmatched bases: 8. The CDR3 spans 14 residues.